The 2 T cell receptor beta chains below come from one sample, sequenced in a study of post-analysis software for immune sequencing data. No antigens are known for them. Study-wide findings and caveats: Patients showed TRBV5-6, TRBV5-1 and TRBV20-1 among several TRBV segments more frequent than in controls.

cDNA libraries of TCR beta carried unique molecular identifiers. MiXCR, run by TCRdb on the PCR reads, gives a single entry per CDR3 protein. The data show approximately 440,000 distinct CDR3 sequences, around 40% seen once. Specimen: blood. Every receptor here comes from a girl between 10 and 17 years old with multiple sclerosis.

This clonotype was found a few times. V usage is TRBV7-2 and J usage is TRBJ2-1, with 9 bases identical to TRBD2. The CDR3 has 18 residues. The germline CDR1 and CDR2 sequences are SGHTA and FQGNSA. V lost 5 bases and J lost 3; bases outside the gene matches: 14. CDR3 amino acids: CASSLGLGIAGDYNEQFF. The CDR3 DNA reads TGTGCCAGCAGCCTAGGACTGGGAATAGCGGGAGACTACAATGAGCAGTTCTTC.

The chain employs TRBV20-1 and TRBJ1-2; TRBD1 might be the D (6 bases). CDR1 and CDR2 (germline): DFQATT, SNEGSKA (reference sequence). With 5 bases removed from V and 2 bases from J, the gap between germline ends came to 12 bases. There are 13 residues in the CDR3. The CDR3 nucleotides are TGCAGTGCTGGGGGGCGCGGGAACTATGGCTACACCTTC. Its translation: CSAGGRGNYGYTF.